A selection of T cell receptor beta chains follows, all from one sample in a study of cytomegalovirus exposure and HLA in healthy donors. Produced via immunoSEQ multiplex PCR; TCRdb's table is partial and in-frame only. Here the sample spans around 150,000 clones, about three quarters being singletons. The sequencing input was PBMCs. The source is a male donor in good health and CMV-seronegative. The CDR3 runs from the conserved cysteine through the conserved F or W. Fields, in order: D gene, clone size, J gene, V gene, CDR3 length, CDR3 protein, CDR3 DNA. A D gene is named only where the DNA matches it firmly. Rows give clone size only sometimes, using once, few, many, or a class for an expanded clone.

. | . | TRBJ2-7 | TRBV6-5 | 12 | CASSVGVGEQYF | TGTGCCAGCAGTGTAGGGGTCGGCGAGCAGTACTTC
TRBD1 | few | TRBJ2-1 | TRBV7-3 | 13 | CASSLTGGNEQFF | TGTGCCAGCAGCTTGACAGGGGGAAATGAGCAGTTCTTC
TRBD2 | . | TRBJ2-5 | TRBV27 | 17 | CASSATGLAPPRGTQYF | TGTGCCAGCAGTGCCACGGGACTAGCGCCCCCACGGGGGACCCAGTACTTC
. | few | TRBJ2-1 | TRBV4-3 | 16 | CASSQALLSSYNEQFF | TGCGCCAGCAGCCAAGCACTCCTTAGCTCCTACAATGAGCAGTTCTTC
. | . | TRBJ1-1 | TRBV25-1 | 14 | CASSEVGRETEAFF | TGTGCCAGCAGCGAGGTGGGGCGGGAGACTGAAGCTTTCTTT
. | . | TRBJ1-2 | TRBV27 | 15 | CASSLRQALGYGYTF | TGTGCCAGCAGTTTACGTCAGGCCCTTGGCTATGGCTACACCTTC
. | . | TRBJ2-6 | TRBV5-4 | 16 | CASSLDSTRGANVLTF | TGTGCCAGCAGCTTGGACAGTACTCGTGGGGCCAACGTCCTGACTTTC
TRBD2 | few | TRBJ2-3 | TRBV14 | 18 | CASSQGLAGGAFTDTQYF | TGTGCCAGCAGCCAAGGACTAGCGGGGGGGGCCTTTACAGATACGCAGTATTTT
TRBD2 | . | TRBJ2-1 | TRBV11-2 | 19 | CASSSIFPVAGGKYNEQFF | TGTGCCAGCAGCTCCATTTTCCCGGTAGCGGGAGGGAAATACAATGAGCAGTTCTTC
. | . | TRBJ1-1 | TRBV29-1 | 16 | CSVKPGYDLGNTEAFF | TGCAGCGTTAAACCGGGGTATGATCTAGGGAACACTGAAGCTTTCTTT
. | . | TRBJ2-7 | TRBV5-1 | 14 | CASSSAGYNYEQYF | TGCGCCAGCAGCTCTGCAGGGTATAACTACGAGCAGTACTTC
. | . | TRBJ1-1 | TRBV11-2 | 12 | CASSLGALEAFF | TGTGCCAGCAGCTTAGGGGCCCTTGAAGCTTTCTTT
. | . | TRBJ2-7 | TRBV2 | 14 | CASSVGPGSYEQYF | TGTGCCAGCTCTGTCGGGCCGGGGAGCTACGAGCAGTACTTC
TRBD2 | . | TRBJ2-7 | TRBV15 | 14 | CATSSRTSANEQYF | TGTGCCACCAGCTCCCGGACTAGCGCCAACGAGCAGTACTTC
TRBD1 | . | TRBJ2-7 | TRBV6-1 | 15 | CASSDAAGGNDEQYF | TGTGCCAGCAGTGATGCCGCAGGGGGCAACGACGAGCAGTACTTC
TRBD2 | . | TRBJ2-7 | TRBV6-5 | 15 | CASRGIAGGPGEQYF | TGTGCCAGCAGGGGCATAGCGGGAGGGCCGGGGGAGCAGTACTTC
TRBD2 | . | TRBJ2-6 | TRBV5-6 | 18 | CASSRRQGGLFGANVLTF | TGTGCCAGCAGCCGTCGTCAGGGAGGGTTATTTGGGGCCAACGTCCTGACTTTC
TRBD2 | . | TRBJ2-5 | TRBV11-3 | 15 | CASREAGKKQETQYF | TGTGCCAGCAGGGAAGCGGGGAAAAAACAAGAGACCCAGTACTTC
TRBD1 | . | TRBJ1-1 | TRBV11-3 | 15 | CASGYRGSPNTEAFF | TGTGCCAGCGGGTACAGGGGATCTCCGAACACTGAAGCTTTCTTT
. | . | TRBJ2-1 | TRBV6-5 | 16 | CASSYSQGKRGNEQFF | TGTGCCAGCAGTTACTCGCAGGGGAAAAGGGGCAATGAGCAGTTCTTC
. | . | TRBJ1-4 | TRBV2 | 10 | CASRSEKLFF | TGTGCCAGCAGGAGTGAAAAACTGTTTTTT
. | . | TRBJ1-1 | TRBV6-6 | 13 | CASRMTDDSEAFF | TGTGCCAGCAGAATGACAGACGACAGTGAAGCTTTCTTT
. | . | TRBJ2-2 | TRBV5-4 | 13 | CASSLGRTGELFF | TGTGCCAGCAGCTTGGGTCGCACCGGGGAGCTGTTTTTT
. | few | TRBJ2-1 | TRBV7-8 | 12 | CASSLASNEQFF | TGTGCCAGCAGCTTAGCGTCGAATGAGCAGTTCTTC
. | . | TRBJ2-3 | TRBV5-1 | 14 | CASSSGLPSDTQYF | TGCGCCAGCAGCTCGGGACTCCCCTCAGATACGCAGTATTTT
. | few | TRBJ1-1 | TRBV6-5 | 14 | CASSPILGDSEAFF | TGTGCCAGCAGTCCAATCCTAGGAGACAGTGAAGCTTTCTTT
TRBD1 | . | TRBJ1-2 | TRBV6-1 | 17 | CASSEVGTGALLFGYTF | TGTGCCAGCAGTGAAGTTGGGACAGGGGCCCTTCTATTTGGCTACACCTTC
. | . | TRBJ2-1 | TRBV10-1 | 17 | CASSEPGGTGNDSEQFF | TGCGCCAGCAGTGAGCCGGGGGGGACAGGGAACGACAGTGAGCAGTTCTTC
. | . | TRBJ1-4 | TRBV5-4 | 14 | CASSLFQGGEKLFF | TGTGCCAGCAGCTTGTTCCAGGGAGGGGAAAAACTGTTTTTT
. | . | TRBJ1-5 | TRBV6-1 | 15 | CASSEVGEGGQPQHF | TGTGCCAGCAGTGAAGTGGGAGAGGGTGGGCAGCCCCAGCATTTT
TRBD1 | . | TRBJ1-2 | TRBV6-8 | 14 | CASRPIPTGLGHTF | TGTGCCAGCAGACCAATACCGACAGGGTTAGGACACACCTTC
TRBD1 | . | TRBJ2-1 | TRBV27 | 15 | CASRKTGSANNEQFF | TGTGCCAGCAGAAAGACAGGGTCGGCTAACAATGAGCAGTTCTTC
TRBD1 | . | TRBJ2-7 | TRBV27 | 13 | CASSLNRGYEQYF | TGTGCCAGCAGTCTGAACAGGGGTTACGAGCAGTACTTC
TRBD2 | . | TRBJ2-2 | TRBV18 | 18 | CASSPPGLAGVGTGELFF | TGTGCCAGCTCACCGCCGGGACTAGCGGGAGTTGGGACCGGGGAGCTGTTTTTT
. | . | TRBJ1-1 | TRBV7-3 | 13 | CASSLGPSTEAFF | TGTGCCAGCAGCTTAGGGCCAAGCACTGAAGCTTTCTTT
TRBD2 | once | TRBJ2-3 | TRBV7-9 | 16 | CASSWGTSGGTDTQYF | TGTGCCAGCAGCTGGGGGACTAGCGGGGGAACAGATACGCAGTATTTT
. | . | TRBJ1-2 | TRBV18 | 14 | CASSPPQPSDGYTF | TGTGCCAGCTCACCACCGCAGCCCAGCGACGGCTACACCTTC
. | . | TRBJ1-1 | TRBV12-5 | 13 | CASGLTVNTEAFF | TGTGCTAGTGGTTTGACAGTGAACACTGAAGCTTTCTTT
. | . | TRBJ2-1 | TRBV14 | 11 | CASRTGNEQFF | TGTGCCAGCCGCACGGGGAATGAGCAGTTCTTC
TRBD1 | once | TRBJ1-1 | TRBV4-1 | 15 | CASSQVTGMNTEAFF | TGCGCCAGCAGCCAAGTGACAGGGATGAACACTGAAGCTTTCTTT
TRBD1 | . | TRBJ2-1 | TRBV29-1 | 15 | CSVEGQASSYNEQFF | TGCAGCGTCGAGGGACAGGCGAGCTCCTACAATGAGCAGTTCTTC
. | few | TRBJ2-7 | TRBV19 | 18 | CASSTYVRVRGVLEKQYF | TGTGCCAGTAGTACTTACGTCCGGGTTCGGGGAGTGTTGGAGAAGCAGTACTTC